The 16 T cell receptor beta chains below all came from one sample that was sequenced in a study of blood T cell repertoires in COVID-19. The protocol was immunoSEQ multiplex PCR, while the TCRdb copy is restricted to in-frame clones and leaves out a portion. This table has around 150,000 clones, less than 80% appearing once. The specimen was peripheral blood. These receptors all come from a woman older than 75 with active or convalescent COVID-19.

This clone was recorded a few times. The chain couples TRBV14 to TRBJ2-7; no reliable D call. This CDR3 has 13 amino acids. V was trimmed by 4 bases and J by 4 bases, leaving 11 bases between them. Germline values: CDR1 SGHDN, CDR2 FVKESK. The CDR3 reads CASSREERYEQYF. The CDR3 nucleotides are TGTGCCAGCAGCCGCGAGGAACGGTACGAGCAGTACTTC.

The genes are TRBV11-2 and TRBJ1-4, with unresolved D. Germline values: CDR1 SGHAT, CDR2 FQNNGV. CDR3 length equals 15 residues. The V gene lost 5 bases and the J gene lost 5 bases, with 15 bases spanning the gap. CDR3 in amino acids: CASSLDSSGNEKLFF. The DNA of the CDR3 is TGTGCCAGCAGCCTTGATTCCAGCGGGAATGAAAAACTGTTTTTT.

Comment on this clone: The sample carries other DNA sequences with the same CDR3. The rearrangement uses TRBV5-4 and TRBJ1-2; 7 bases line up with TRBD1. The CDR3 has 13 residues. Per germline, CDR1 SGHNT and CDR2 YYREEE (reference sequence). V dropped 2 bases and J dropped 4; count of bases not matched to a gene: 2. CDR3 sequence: CASSLRDSYGYTF. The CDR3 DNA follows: TGTGCCAGCAGCTTAAGGGACAGCTATGGCTACACCTTC.

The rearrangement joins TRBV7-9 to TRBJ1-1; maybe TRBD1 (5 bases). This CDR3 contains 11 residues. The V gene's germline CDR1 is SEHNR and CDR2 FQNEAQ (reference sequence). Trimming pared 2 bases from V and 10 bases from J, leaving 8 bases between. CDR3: CASSLLGGAFF. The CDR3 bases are TGTGCCAGCAGCTTATTGGGGGGAGCTTTCTTT. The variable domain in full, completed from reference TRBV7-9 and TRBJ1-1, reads DTGVSQNPRHKITKRGQNVTFRCDPISEHNRLYWYRQTLGQGPEFLTYFQNEAQLEKSRLLSDRFSAERPKGSFSTLEIQRTEQGDSAMYLCASSLLGGAFFGQGTRLTVV.

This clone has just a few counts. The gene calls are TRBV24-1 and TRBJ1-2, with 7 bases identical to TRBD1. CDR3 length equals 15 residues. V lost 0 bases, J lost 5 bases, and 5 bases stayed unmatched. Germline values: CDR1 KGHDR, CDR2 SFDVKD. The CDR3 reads CATSDLEGARYGYTF. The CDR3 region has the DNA TGTGCCACCAGTGATTTGGAGGGGGCTAGATATGGCTACACCTTC.

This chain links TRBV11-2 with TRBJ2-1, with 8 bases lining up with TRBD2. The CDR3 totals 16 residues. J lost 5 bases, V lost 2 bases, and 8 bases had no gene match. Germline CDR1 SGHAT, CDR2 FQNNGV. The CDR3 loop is CASSLSPGGGHNEQFF. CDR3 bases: TGTGCCAGCAGCTTATCCCCCGGCGGGGGGCACAATGAGCAGTTCTTC.

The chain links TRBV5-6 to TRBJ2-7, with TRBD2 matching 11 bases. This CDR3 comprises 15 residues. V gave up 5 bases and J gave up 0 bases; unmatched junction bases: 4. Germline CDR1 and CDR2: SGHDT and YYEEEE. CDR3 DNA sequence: TGTGCCAGCAGTCTAGCGGGGGGACTCTCCTACGAGCAGTACTTC. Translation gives CASSLAGGLSYEQYF.

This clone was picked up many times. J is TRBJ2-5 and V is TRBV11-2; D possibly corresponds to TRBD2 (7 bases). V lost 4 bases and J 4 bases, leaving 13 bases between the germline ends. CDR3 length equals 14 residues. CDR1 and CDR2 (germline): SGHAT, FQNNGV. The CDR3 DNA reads TGTGCCAGCAGCTCTACCGGGGGGCGAGAGACCCAGTACTTC. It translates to CASSSTGGRETQYF.

For the CDR3, the DNA is TGTGCCAGCAGGCAACTAGCGGCTAGCACAGATACGCAGTATTTT. The encoded protein is CASRQLAASTDTQYF. This sequence joins TRBV6-6 and TRBJ2-3; 8 bases align to TRBD2. Trimming at V came to 6 bases and at J to 0 bases, leaving 5 bases not matched to a gene. In germline, CDR1 is MNHNY, CDR2 SVGAGI (reference sequence). CDR3 length equals 15 residues.

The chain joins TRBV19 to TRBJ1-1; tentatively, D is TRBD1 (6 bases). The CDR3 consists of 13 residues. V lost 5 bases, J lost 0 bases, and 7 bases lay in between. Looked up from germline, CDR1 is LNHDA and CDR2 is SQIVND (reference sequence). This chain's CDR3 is CASSHRVNTEAFF. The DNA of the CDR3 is TGTGCCAGTAGTCACAGGGTGAACACTGAAGCTTTCTTT. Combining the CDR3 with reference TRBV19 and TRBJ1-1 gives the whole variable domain DGGITQSPKYLFRKEGQNVTLSCEQNLNHDAMYWYRQDPGQGLRLIYYSQIVNDFQKGDIAEGYSVSREKKESFPLTVTSAQKNPTAFYLCASSHRVNTEAFFGQGTRLTVV.

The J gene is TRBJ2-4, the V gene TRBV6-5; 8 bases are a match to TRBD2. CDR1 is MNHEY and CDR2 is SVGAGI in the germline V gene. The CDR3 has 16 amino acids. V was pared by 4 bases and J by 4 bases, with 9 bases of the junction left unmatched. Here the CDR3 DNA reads TGTGCCAGCAGTTCCAGACGTATAGCGGGGAAAAACATTCAGTACTTC. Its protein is CASSSRRIAGKNIQYF.

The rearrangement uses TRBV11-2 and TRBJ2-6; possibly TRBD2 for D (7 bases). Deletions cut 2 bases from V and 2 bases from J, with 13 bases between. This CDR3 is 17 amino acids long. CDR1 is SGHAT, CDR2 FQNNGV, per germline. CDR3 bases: TGTGCCAGCAGCTTAATTTCGGGGGGCGCTGGGGCCAACGTCCTGACTTTC. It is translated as CASSLISGGAGANVLTF.

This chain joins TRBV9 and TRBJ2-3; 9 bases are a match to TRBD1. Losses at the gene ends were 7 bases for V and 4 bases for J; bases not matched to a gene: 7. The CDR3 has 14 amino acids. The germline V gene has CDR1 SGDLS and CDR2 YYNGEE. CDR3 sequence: CASGGTGSSDTQYF. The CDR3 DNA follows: TGTGCCAGCGGCGGGACAGGGTCTTCAGATACGCAGTATTTT.

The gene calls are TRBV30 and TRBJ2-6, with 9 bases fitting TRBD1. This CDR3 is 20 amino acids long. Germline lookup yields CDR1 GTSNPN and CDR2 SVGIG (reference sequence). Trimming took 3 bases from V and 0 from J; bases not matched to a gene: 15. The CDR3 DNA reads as TGTGCCTGGAGCGGTCGTCCGGGACAGGGCCTACCCTCTGGGGCCAACGTCCTGACTTTC. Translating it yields CAWSGRPGQGLPSGANVLTF.

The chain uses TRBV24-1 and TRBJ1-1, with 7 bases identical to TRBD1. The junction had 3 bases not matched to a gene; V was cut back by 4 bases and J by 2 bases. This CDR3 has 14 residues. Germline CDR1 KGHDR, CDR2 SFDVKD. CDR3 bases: TGTGCCACCAGTGAAGGACAGGCCAACACTGAAGCTTTCTTT. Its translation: CATSEGQANTEAFF.

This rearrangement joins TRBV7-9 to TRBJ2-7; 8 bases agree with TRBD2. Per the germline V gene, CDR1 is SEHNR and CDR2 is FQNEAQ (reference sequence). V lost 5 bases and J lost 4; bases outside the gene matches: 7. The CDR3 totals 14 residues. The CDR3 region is CASSTSSGHYEQYF. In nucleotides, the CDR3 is TGTGCCAGCAGCACCTCTAGCGGGCATTACGAGCAGTACTTC.